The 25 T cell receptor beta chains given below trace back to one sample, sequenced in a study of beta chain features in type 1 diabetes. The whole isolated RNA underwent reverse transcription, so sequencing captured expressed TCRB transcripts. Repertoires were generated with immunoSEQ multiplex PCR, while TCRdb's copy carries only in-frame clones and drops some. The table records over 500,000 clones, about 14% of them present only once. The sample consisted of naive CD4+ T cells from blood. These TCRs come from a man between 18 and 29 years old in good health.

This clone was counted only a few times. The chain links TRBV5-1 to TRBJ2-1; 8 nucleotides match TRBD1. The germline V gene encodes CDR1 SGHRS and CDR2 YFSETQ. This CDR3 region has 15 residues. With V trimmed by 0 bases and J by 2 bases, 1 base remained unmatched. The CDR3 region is CASSLATGAYNEQFF. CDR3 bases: TGCGCCAGCAGCTTGGCGACAGGGGCCTACAATGAGCAGTTCTTC.

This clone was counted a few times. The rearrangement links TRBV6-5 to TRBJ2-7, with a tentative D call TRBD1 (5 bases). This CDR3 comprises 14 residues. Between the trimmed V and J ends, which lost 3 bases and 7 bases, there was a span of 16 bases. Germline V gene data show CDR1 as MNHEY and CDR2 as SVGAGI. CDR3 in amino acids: CASSYRSGLDEQYF. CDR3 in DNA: TGTGCCAGCAGTTATAGGTCAGGGCTTGATGAGCAGTACTTC.

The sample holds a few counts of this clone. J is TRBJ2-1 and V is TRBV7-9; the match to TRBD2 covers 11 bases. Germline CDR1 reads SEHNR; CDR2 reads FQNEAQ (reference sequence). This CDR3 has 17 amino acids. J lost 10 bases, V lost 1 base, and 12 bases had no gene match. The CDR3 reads CASSLEFTSGSGGEQFF. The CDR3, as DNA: TGTGCCAGCAGCTTAGAGTTTACTAGCGGGAGTGGAGGAGAGCAGTTCTTC.

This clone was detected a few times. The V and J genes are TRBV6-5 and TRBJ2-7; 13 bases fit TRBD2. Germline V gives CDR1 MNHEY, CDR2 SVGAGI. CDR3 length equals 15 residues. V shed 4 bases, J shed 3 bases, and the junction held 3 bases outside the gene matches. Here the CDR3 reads CASSSGTSGNYEQYF. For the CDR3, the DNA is TGTGCCAGCAGTTCCGGGACTAGCGGGAACTACGAGCAGTACTTC.

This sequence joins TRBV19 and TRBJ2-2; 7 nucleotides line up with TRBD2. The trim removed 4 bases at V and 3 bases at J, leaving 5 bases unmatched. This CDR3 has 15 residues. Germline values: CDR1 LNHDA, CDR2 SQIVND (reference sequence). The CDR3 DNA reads TGTGCCAGTAGTACGGGTAGCGGGCACACCGGGGAGCTGTTTTTT. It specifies CASSTGSGHTGELFF.

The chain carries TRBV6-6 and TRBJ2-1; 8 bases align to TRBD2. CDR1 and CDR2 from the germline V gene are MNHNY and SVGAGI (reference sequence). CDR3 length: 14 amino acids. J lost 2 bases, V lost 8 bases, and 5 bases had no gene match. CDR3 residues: CASVGGGTYNEQFF. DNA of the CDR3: TGTGCCAGCGTGGGCGGGGGGACCTACAATGAGCAGTTCTTC.

CDR3 DNA: TGTGCCAGCAGCCCCGGTCAACGGCAGTACTTC. It yields the protein CASSPGQRQYF. The gene calls are TRBV9 and TRBJ2-7; D gene uncertain. Between the trimmed V and J ends, which lost 4 bases and 9 bases, there was a span of 11 bases. Per germline, CDR1 SGDLS and CDR2 YYNGEE. The CDR3 contains 11 residues.

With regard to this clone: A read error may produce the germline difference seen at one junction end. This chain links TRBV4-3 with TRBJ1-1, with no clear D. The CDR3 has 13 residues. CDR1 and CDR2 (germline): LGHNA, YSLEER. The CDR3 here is CASSQEVNSEAFF. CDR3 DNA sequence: TGCGCCAGCAGCCAAGAAGTGAACTCTGAAGCTTTCTTT.

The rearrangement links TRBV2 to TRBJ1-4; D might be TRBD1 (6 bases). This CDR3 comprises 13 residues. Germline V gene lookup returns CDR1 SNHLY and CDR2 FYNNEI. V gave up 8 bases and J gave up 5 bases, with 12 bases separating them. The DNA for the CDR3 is TGTGCCAGCGCCAGGGGATCGAATGAAAAACTGTTTTTT. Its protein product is CASARGSNEKLFF.

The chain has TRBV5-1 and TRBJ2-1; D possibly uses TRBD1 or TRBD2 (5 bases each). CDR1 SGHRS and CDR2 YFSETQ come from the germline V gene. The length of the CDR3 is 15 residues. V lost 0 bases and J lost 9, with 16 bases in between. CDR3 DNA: TGCGCCAGCAGCTTGGGAGGGACCCTCCAGAGTGAGCAGTTCTTC. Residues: CASSLGGTLQSEQFF.

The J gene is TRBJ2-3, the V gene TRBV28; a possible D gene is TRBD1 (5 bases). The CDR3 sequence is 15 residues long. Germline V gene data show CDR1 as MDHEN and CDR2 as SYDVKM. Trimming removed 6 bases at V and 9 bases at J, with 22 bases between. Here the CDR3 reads CASSPRGRARWTQYF. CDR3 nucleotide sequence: TGTGCCAGCAGCCCCAGAGGCAGGGCCCGATGGACGCAGTATTTT.

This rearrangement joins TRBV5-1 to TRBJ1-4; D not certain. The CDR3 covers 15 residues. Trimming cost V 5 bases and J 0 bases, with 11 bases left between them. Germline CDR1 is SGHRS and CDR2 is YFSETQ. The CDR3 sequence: CASRPNPATNEKLFF. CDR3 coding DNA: TGCGCCAGCAGGCCCAACCCTGCAACTAATGAAAAACTGTTTTTT.

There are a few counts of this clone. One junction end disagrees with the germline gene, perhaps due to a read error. The CDR3 region has the DNA TGCAGTGCTAGAGGGGACAGGGGAATCTTC. Its translation: CSARGDRGIF. V gene TRBV20-1 combines with J gene TRBJ2-1; 10 positions agree with TRBD1. Germline loops: CDR1 DFQATT, CDR2 SNEGSKA (reference sequence). The CDR3 contains 10 residues.

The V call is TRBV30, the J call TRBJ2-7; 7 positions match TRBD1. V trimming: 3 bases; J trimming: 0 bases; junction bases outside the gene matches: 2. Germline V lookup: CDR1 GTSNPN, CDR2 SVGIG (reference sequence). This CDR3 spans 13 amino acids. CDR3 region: CAWRRDSSYEQYF. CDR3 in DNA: TGTGCCTGGAGAAGGGACAGCTCCTACGAGCAGTACTTC.

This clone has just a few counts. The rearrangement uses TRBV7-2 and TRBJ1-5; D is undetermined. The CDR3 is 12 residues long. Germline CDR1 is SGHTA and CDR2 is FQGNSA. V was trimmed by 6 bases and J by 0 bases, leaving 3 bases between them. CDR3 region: CASRTSNQPQHF. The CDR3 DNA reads TGTGCCAGCAGGACTAGCAATCAGCCCCAGCATTTT.

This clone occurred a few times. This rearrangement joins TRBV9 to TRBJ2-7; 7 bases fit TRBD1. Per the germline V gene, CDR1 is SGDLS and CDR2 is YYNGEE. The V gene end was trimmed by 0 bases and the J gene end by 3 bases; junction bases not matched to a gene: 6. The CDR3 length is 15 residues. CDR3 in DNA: TGTGCCAGCAGCGTAGGATTGGGACAGAGCTACGAGCAGTACTTC. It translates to CASSVGLGQSYEQYF.

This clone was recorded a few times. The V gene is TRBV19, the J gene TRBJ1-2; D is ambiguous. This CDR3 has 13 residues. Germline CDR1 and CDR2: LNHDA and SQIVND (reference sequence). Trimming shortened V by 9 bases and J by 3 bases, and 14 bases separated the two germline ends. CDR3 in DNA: TGTGCCAGGTCTGGGGTGAAGGACTATGGCTACACCTTC. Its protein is CARSGVKDYGYTF.

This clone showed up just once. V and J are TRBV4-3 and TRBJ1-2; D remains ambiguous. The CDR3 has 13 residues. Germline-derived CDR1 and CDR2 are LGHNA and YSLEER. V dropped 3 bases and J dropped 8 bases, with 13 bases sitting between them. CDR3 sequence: CASSQDRMRGYTF. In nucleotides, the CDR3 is TGCGCCAGCAGCCAGGACCGAATGAGGGGCTACACCTTC.

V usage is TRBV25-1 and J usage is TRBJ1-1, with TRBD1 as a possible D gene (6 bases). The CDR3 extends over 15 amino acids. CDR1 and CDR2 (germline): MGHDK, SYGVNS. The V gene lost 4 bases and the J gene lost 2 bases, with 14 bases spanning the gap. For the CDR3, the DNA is TGTGCCAGCAGTGCCCCCGGACAGTTTAACACTGAAGCTTTCTTT. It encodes CASSAPGQFNTEAFF.

The CDR3 region has the DNA TGTGCCAGCAGCGTGGACAGGGGGCACTATGGCTACACCTTC. This encodes CASSVDRGHYGYTF. The chain has TRBV9 and TRBJ1-2; 11 bases agree with TRBD1. The CDR3 is 14 residues long. Germline V gene data show CDR1 as SGDLS and CDR2 as YYNGEE. V shed 2 bases, J shed 3 bases, and the junction held 0 bases outside the gene matches.

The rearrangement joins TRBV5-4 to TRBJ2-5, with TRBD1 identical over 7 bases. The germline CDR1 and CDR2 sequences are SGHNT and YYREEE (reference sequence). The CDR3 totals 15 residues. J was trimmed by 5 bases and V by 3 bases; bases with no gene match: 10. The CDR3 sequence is CASSSGQQGSETQYF. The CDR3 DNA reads TGTGCCAGCAGCTCGGGACAGCAAGGTAGTGAGACCCAGTACTTC.

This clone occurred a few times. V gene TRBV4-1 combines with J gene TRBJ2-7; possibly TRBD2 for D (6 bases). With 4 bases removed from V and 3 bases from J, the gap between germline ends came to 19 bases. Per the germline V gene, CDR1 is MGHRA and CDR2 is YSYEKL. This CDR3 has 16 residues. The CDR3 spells CASSRSQAASVYEQYF. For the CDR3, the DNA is TGCGCCAGCAGCCGATCTCAGGCCGCTAGCGTCTACGAGCAGTACTTC.

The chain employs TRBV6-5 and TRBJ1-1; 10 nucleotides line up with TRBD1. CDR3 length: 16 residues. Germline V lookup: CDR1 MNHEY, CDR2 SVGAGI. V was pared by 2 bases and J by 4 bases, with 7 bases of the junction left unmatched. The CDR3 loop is CASSYKGTGALTEAFF. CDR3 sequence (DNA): TGTGCCAGCAGTTACAAGGGGACAGGGGCCCTCACTGAAGCTTTCTTT.

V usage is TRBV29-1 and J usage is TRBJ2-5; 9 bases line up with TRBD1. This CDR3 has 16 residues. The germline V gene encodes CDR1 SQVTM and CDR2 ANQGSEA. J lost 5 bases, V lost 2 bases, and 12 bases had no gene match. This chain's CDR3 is CSVEWGTGSGLETQYF. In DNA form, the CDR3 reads TGCAGCGTTGAATGGGGGACAGGGTCGGGTCTGGAGACCCAGTACTTC.

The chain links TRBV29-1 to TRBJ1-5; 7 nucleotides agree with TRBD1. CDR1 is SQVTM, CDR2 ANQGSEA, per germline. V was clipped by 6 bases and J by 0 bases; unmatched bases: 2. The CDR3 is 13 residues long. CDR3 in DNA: TGCAGCGTGACAGGGTTTAGCAATCAGCCCCAGCATTTT. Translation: CSVTGFSNQPQHF.